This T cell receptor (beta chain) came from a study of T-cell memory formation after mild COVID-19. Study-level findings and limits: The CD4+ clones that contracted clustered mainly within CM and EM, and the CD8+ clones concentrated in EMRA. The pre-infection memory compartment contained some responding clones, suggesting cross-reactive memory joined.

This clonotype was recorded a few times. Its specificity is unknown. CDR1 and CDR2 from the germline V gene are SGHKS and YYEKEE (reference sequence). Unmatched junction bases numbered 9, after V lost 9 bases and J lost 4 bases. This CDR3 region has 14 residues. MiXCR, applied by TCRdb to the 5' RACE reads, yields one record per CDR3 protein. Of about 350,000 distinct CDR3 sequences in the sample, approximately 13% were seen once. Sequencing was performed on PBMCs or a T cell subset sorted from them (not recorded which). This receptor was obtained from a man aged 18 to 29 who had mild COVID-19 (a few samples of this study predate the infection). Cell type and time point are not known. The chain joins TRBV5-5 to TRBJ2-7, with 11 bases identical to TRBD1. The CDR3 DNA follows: TGTGCCACGGAGCCTGGACAGGGGGCTTACGAGCAGTACTTC. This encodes CATEPGQGAYEQYF.